One T cell receptor (beta chain) is described in this entry. The data derive from a study of shared clonotypes between healthy human individuals. CD8 cells classed as naive were CD45RO-negative and positively selected for CCR7, excluding terminally differentiated effector memory CD45RA+ cells. The data were produced by immunoSEQ multiplex PCR, yet TCRdb's version contains in-frame clones alone and is incomplete. Among about 2.2 million clones, 85% to 95% were seen once, and the ten largest hold about 1.6%. CDR1 and CDR2 from the germline V gene are SEHNR and FQNEAQ (reference sequence). CDR3 size: 17 residues. V lost 5 bases, J lost 5 bases, and 9 bases stayed unmatched.

The sequence was collected from a man aged 18 to 30 in good health. Some clones in this sample may be carry-over from other donors' samples. Sequenced sample: naive CD8+ T cells from PBMCs. The chain couples TRBV7-9 to TRBJ1-6; 10 bases are shared with TRBD1. The CDR3 loop reads CASSDSKDRGNNSPLHF. The DNA for the CDR3 is TGTGCCAGCAGCGACAGTAAGGACAGGGGGAATAATTCACCCCTCCACTTT. Based on the CDR3 plus reference TRBV7-9 and TRBJ1-6, the full variable domain is DTGVSQNPRHKITKRGQNVTFRCDPISEHNRLYWYRQTLGQGPEFLTYFQNEAQLEKSRLLSDRFSAERPKGSFSTLEIQRTEQGDSAMYLCASSDSKDRGNNSPLHFGNGTRLTVT.